This TCR beta chain was documented in a study of identical twins. The CDR3 contains 13 residues. The junction had 3 bases not matched to a gene; V was cut back by 5 bases and J by 2 bases. CDR1 and CDR2 (germline): SGHRS, YFSETQ. General study findings and limits: Clonotypes of the beta chain that were abundant in cord blood carried fewer insertions (memory repertoires showed none). Within beta out-of-frame sequences, the excess sharing observed between twins was weaker. Without tracking the same donors, conclusions rested on cross-sectional statistical analysis.

In TCRdb, the 5' RACE reads were re-called with MiXCR into one record per CDR3 protein. In the table there are hundreds of thousands of distinct CDR3 sequences, roughly an eighth of which are singletons. A remark on this clonotype: No antigen is known for it.

The sequence was obtained from a woman younger than 35 in good health. Sequenced: memory (CD45RO+) T cells sorted from blood. This chain links TRBV5-1 with TRBJ1-2, with 7 bases aligning to TRBD1. In nucleotides, the CDR3 is TGCGCCAGCAGAGGGACAGTGAACTATGGCTACACCTTC. It encodes CASRGTVNYGYTF.